This T cell receptor beta chain was documented in a study of T-cell reconstitution after alpha-beta-depleted transplantation in children. Regarding the study as a whole: Some patients' high day-60 TCRbeta diversity was traced to surviving recipient T cells and thymic progenitors. By about two months after transplant, alpha-beta T cells reportedly arose from several hundred graft clones that had expanded. T-cell counts and diversity were attributed mostly to newly produced T cells one year after transplant.

There are many counts of this clonotype. Its antigen is unidentified. As it was prepared, the TCRbeta library received unique molecular identifiers. TCRdb re-analysed the PCR reads in MiXCR, keeping a single row per CDR3 protein. The repertoire holds roughly 670,000 distinct CDR3 sequences, with roughly 14% as singletons. CDR1 is SGDLS and CDR2 is YYNGEE in the germline V gene. The CDR3 spans 16 residues. After removal of 4 bases from V and 1 base from J, the junction contained 1 base not matched to a gene. The chain has TRBV9 and TRBJ2-6, with 11 bases that match TRBD2. The sequencing here drew on PBMCs, taken before TCRalphabeta/CD19-depleted stem cell transplant. This clonotype originated in a girl aged 2 to 9 with congenital amegakaryocytic thrombocytopenia, due to receive a stem cell transplant. The CDR3 here is CASSLAGGSGANVLTF. CDR3 nucleotide sequence: TGTGCCAGCAGCCTAGCGGGAGGTTCTGGGGCCAACGTCCTGACTTTC.